This passage covers 15 T cell receptor beta chains from one sample sequenced in a study of T cell clones after liver transplantation. The table came from immunoSEQ multiplex PCR; TCRdb's copy has only in-frame clones and leaves some out. The sample yields 15,000 to 20,000 clones, 80% seen once. Specimen: CD8+ T cells from blood, collected about 50 months after liver transplant. The origin of the receptors is a human patient who received a liver transplant. Some T cells may be supplied by the graft donor.

This clone was counted once. The J gene is TRBJ1-2, the V gene TRBV30, with 7 bases lining up with TRBD1. This CDR3 spans 13 amino acids. CDR1 is GTSNPN and CDR2 is SVGIG in the germline V gene (reference sequence). The J segment lost 4 bases and the V segment lost 1 base, leaving 3 bases of the junction unmatched. CDR3 nucleotides: TGTGCCTGGAGTGGAGGGGGCGGCTATGGCTACACCTTC. Translated: CAWSGGGGYGYTF.

The CDR3 region is CASSQEDPGNEQFF. The CDR3 coding sequence is TGCGCCAGCAGCCAAGAGGATCCCGGGAATGAGCAGTTCTTC. The chain uses TRBV4-1 and TRBJ2-1, with unresolved D. The germline gives CDR1 MGHRA, CDR2 YSYEKL. The CDR3 is made up of 14 amino acids. The V end lost 0 bases, the J end lost 7 bases, and 10 bases lay between the germline ends.

This clone was picked up a small number of times. The same CDR3 is also encoded by other DNA sequences in this sample. This chain connects TRBV10-3 to TRBJ2-7; D remains unclear. The CDR3 sequence is 13 residues long. Germline CDR1 and CDR2: ENHRY and SYGVKD. Trimming cost V 0 bases and J 4 bases, with 7 bases left between them. The CDR3 region is CAISESTGYEQYF. CDR3 sequence (DNA): TGTGCCATCAGTGAGTCGACGGGTTACGAGCAGTACTTC.

J is TRBJ1-4 and V is TRBV4-3; D uncertain. V was trimmed by 0 bases and J by 0 bases, leaving 14 bases between them. This CDR3 has 18 amino acids. Germline V gene sequence: CDR1 LGHNA, CDR2 YSLEER. CDR3 coding DNA: TGCGCCAGCAGCCAAGATGGTACGGGGAGTGCAACTAATGAAAAACTGTTTTTT. It is translated as CASSQDGTGSATNEKLFF.

The V and J genes are TRBV6-5 and TRBJ1-1; maybe TRBD1 (6 bases). Germline-derived CDR1 and CDR2 are MNHEY and SVGAGI. The CDR3 extends over 14 amino acids. Trimming took off 5 bases at V and 1 base at J, with 11 bases between the two ends. DNA for the CDR3: TGTGCCAGCAGTCTTCAGGGGCCGAACACTGAAGCTTTCTTT. Encoded protein: CASSLQGPNTEAFF.

This clone was found once. This chain joins TRBV9 and TRBJ2-7, with 7 bases identical to TRBD1. CDR1 SGDLS and CDR2 YYNGEE come from the germline V gene. J gave up 3 bases and V 0 bases, and 3 bases lay outside the gene matches. This CDR3 has 14 residues. CDR3 sequence: CASSVGDRDYEQYF. In nucleotides, the CDR3 is TGTGCCAGCAGCGTAGGAGACAGGGACTACGAGCAGTACTTC.

The chain combines TRBV4-3 with TRBJ2-2, with TRBD2 identical over 11 bases. Unmatched junction bases numbered 6, after V lost 0 bases and J lost 0 bases. Germline V gene lookup returns CDR1 LGHNA and CDR2 YSLEER. CDR3 length: 19 residues. The CDR3 region is CASSQDPPSGGPNTGELFF. DNA for the CDR3: TGCGCCAGCAGCCAAGACCCTCCTAGCGGGGGGCCGAACACCGGGGAGCTGTTTTTT.

The chain combines TRBV6-5 with TRBJ2-7; a possible D gene is TRBD1 (6 bases). V lost 6 bases and J 0 bases, leaving 15 bases between the germline ends. Germline CDR1 is MNHEY and CDR2 is SVGAGI. The CDR3 has 15 residues. CDR3: CASSYGTLSSYEQYF. CDR3 bases: TGTGCCAGCAGCTACGGGACATTAAGCTCCTACGAGCAGTACTTC.

The gene calls are TRBV9 and TRBJ2-2; D is uncertain. The CDR3 sequence is 16 residues long. The ends were cut back, 2 bases at V and 2 bases at J, with 13 bases in the middle. CDR1 and CDR2 (germline): SGDLS, YYNGEE. The CDR3 bases are TGTGCCAGCAGCGTCTCTACTGTTAGAAACACCGGGGAGCTGTTTTTT. This translates into CASSVSTVRNTGELFF.

This rearrangement joins TRBV29-1 to TRBJ1-4; 9 bases are a match to TRBD1. V gave up 1 base and J gave up 13 bases; unmatched junction bases: 22. Per the germline V gene, CDR1 is SQVTM and CDR2 is ANQGSEA. The CDR3 has 18 residues. In nucleotides, the CDR3 is TGCAGCGTTGAAGTAGGACGGGGGGACAGGGCAAATCAGTTGGGACTGTTTTTT. Translation gives CSVEVGRGDRANQLGLFF.

The rearrangement links TRBV7-9 to TRBJ1-2; D remains ambiguous. Per germline, CDR1 SEHNR and CDR2 FQNEAQ (reference sequence). V was shortened by 5 bases and J by 7 bases, with 14 bases between the two germline ends. The CDR3 spans 13 residues. CDR3 DNA sequence: TGTGCCAGCAGCGCCGACCTTTCGAGTGGCTACACCTTC. Encoded protein: CASSADLSSGYTF.

V gene TRBV7-9 combines with J gene TRBJ1-2; TRBD1 might be the D (5 bases). CDR1 is SEHNR, CDR2 FQNEAQ, per germline (reference sequence). Trimming took off 3 bases at V and 8 bases at J, with 10 bases between the two ends. CDR3 length: 12 residues. As DNA, the CDR3 is TGTGCCAGCAGCTTTGGGGGGAACGGCTACACCTTC. Protein sequence: CASSFGGNGYTF. Together with reference TRBV7-9 and TRBJ1-2, the CDR3 gives the full variable domain: DTGVSQNPRHKITKRGQNVTFRCDPISEHNRLYWYRQTLGQGPEFLTYFQNEAQLEKSRLLSDRFSAERPKGSFSTLEIQRTEQGDSAMYLCASSFGGNGYTFGSGTRLTVV.

This clone appeared a few times. This sequence joins TRBV5-8 and TRBJ1-1; D gene ambiguous. CDR1 and CDR2 from the germline V gene are SGHTS and YDEGEE. Trimming cost V 2 bases and J 0 bases, with 23 bases left between them. This CDR3 comprises 19 residues. The CDR3 protein is CASSFWLVQDNLLNTEAFF. The CDR3 region has the DNA TGTGCCAGCAGCTTTTGGTTGGTCCAAGATAACCTCCTGAACACTGAAGCTTTCTTT.

The chain has TRBV27 and TRBJ1-4, with D uncertain. The V gene's germline CDR1 is MNHEY and CDR2 SMNVEV (reference sequence). Trimming took 6 bases from V and 7 from J, leaving 9 bases between them. The CDR3 spans 12 residues. CDR3 sequence (DNA): TGTGCCAGCAGCCGAGGTGGTGAAAAACTGTTTTTT. Translating it yields CASSRGGEKLFF.

The V and J genes are TRBV4-1 and TRBJ1-1; TRBD1 might be the D (5 bases). Trimming stripped 3 bases from V and 7 bases from J, with 15 bases between. This CDR3 is built from 14 residues. Germline lookup yields CDR1 MGHRA and CDR2 YSYEKL. In DNA form, the CDR3 reads TGCGCCAGCAGCCACTTGGGGACTGCAAATGAAGCTTTCTTT. Its protein is CASSHLGTANEAFF.